This T cell receptor (beta chain) was observed in a study of blood T cell repertoires in COVID-19. Study summary: Acute and convalescent COVID-19 samples came from the United States, Italy and Spain. T cells, B-cell-depleted T cells, or PBMCs supplied cDNA or gDNA.

Authors' methods: Amplified reference gene primers provided the basis for estimating nucleated cell counts. Only in-frame clones appear in the TCRdb table, and some are missing; sequencing was by immunoSEQ multiplex PCR. The V and J calls and clone size are taken from that table; D and trimming were inferred from the DNA. Of approximately 63,000 clones listed, 85% to 90% were seen once; the top ten hold approximately 17%. Per germline, CDR1 SNHLY and CDR2 FYNNEI. V lost 6 bases and J 7 bases, leaving 37 bases between the germline ends. The CDR3 covers 21 residues. The rearrangement uses TRBV2 and TRBJ2-1; D possibly corresponds to TRBD2 (6 bases). This receptor was identified in a woman at least 80 years old with active COVID-19. The sequenced sample consisted of peripheral blood. CDR3 amino acids: CASRLRLDQLTGFSSLNEQFF. The CDR3 DNA sequence: TGTGCCAGCAGGTTAAGACTAGACCAACTCACGGGCTTTTCTAGTTTGAATGAGCAGTTCTTC. Using reference TRBV2 and TRBJ2-1 for the parts outside the CDR3, the full variable domain is EPEVTQTPSHQVTQMGQEVILRCVPISNHLYFYWYRQILGQKVEFLVSFYNNEISEKSEIFDDQFSVERPDGSNFTLKIRSTKLEDSAMYFCASRLRLDQLTGFSSLNEQFFGPGTRLTVL.